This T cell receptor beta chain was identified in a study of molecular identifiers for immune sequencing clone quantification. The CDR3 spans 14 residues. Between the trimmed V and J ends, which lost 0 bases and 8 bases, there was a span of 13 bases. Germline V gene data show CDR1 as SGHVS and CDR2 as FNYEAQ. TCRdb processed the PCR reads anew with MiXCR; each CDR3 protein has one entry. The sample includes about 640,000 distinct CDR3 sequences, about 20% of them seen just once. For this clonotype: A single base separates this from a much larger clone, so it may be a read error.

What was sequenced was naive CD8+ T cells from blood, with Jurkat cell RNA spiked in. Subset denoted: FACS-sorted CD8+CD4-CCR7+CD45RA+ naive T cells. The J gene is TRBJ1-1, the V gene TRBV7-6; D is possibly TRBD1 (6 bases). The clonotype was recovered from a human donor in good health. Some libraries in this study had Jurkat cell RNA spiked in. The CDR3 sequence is CASSLAWQGSEAFF. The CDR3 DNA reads TGTGCCAGCAGCTTAGCGTGGCAGGGGTCCGAAGCTTTCTTT.